This record covers a single T cell receptor beta chain. Its target is unknown. Next came a second PCR, run for roughly 6 to 11 cycles, which used a sample-barcoded 5' primer along with a J-beta primer mix. From the 5' RACE reads, TCRdb called clonotypes with MiXCR, one entry per CDR3 protein. This repertoire shows around 800,000 distinct CDR3 sequences, under 30% found once; its top ten account for about 3%. The source of the sample is a study of blood T cells in healthy people across ages. Looking at the study overall: Per every two T cells, about one barcoded beta molecule was captured by template switching. Overall study results and limits: Versus aged donors, long-lived donors had higher diversity and more naive CD4+ cells. When one million T cells were used, diversity estimates were thought to be underestimates.

Germline-derived CDR1 and CDR2 are DFQATT and SNEGSKA (reference sequence). V lost 3 bases, J lost 8 bases, and 7 bases stayed unmatched. The CDR3 contains 13 residues. These records were also assigned to another study, of T cells of mothers and their children.

Input material: blood. The chain combines TRBV20-1 with TRBJ1-2, with 9 bases identical to TRBD1. This receptor was identified in a boy younger than 18 in good health. CDR3 nucleotide sequence: TGCAGTGCTAGTGACAGGGGGACTAGGGGCTACACCTTC. Translation gives CSASDRGTRGYTF.